The 10 T cell receptor beta chains reported below all come from one sample, sequenced in a study of STAT5B mutations in CD4+ large granular lymphocyte leukemia. The method was immunoSEQ multiplex PCR; TCRdb's version includes in-frame clones alone and lacks a portion of them. The sample lists about 30,000 clones; around 80% were seen once. Input material: CD4+ T cells from blood buffy coats. The receptors here all came from a human donor in good health.

CDR3 bases: TGTGCCAGCAGTATCGGACAGGCGCAGCATTTT. Translation gives CASSIGQAQHF. The rearrangement links TRBV28 to TRBJ1-5, with 7 bases lining up with TRBD1. Unmatched junction bases numbered 5, after V lost 5 bases and J lost 13 bases. Looked up from germline, CDR1 is MDHEN and CDR2 is SYDVKM. CDR3 length equals 11 residues.

V and J are TRBV9 and TRBJ2-7; 13 bases fit TRBD2. Trimming cost V 3 bases and J 3 bases; bases outside gene matches: 3. The germline V gene encodes CDR1 SGDLS and CDR2 YYNGEE. The CDR3 totals 15 residues. The CDR3 loop reads CASSAGTSGIYEQYF. Written as DNA, the CDR3 is TGTGCCAGCAGCGCTGGGACTAGCGGGATCTACGAGCAGTACTTC. Based on the CDR3 plus reference TRBV9 and TRBJ2-7, the full variable domain is DSGVTQTPKHLITATGQRVTLRCSPRSGDLSVYWYQQSLDQGLQFLIQYYNGEERAKGNILERFSAQQFPDLHSELNLSSLELGDSALYFCASSAGTSGIYEQYFGPGTRLTVT.

The V call is TRBV11-2, the J call TRBJ2-4; TRBD2 might be the D (5 bases). V dropped 6 bases and J dropped 0 bases, with 6 bases sitting between them. CDR1 SGHAT and CDR2 FQNNGV come from the germline V gene. This CDR3 is 13 amino acids long. The CDR3 sequence: CASRDLAKNIQYF. CDR3 in DNA: TGTGCCAGCAGGGACTTAGCCAAAAACATTCAGTACTTC.

This clone was seen more than once but under ten times. The rearrangement links TRBV4-1 to TRBJ1-6; D call uncertain. This CDR3 region has 14 residues. V was clipped by 0 bases and J by 10 bases, with 10 bases between them. Germline V gene lookup returns CDR1 MGHRA and CDR2 YSYEKL. The CDR3 nucleotides are TGCGCCAGCAGCCAAGAGGCCGGTGGGTCACCCCTCCACTTT. Its translation is CASSQEAGGSPLHF.

J is TRBJ1-5 and V is TRBV7-8, with D possibly TRBD1 on 6 matching bases. CDR1 and CDR2 (germline): SGHVS, FQNEAQ. Trimming removed 1 base from V and 5 bases from J, with 9 bases in between. CDR3 length equals 14 residues. The CDR3 coding sequence is TGTGCCAGCAGCTTAGACAGGGCCGATCAGCCCCAGCATTTT. As protein: CASSLDRADQPQHF.

This rearrangement joins TRBV5-5 to TRBJ1-4; 7 nucleotides agree with TRBD1. V lost 0 bases and J lost 3; bases outside the gene matches: 11. This CDR3 is 18 amino acids long. Germline V gene data show CDR1 as SGHKS and CDR2 as YYEKEE (reference sequence). CDR3 amino acids: CASSLDDRDGLANEKLFF. The CDR3 nucleotides are TGTGCCAGCAGCTTGGATGACAGGGATGGTTTGGCTAATGAAAAACTGTTTTTT.

The gene calls are TRBV28 and TRBJ2-7, with a possible D match to TRBD1 (6 bases). The germline gives CDR1 MDHEN, CDR2 SYDVKM. CDR3 length equals 15 residues. V gave up 4 bases and J gave up 0 bases, with 13 bases separating them. CDR3 amino acids: CASSSTDRSSYEQYF. The CDR3 nucleotides read TGTGCCAGCAGTTCAACTGACAGGAGCTCCTACGAGCAGTACTTC.

This chain links TRBV7-9 with TRBJ1-2; TRBD1 matches at 12 bases. CDR3 length: 15 amino acids. Trimming cost V 5 bases and J 4 bases; bases outside gene matches: 5. Germline CDR1 SEHNR, CDR2 FQNEAQ (reference sequence). CDR3 residues: CASSRDRGHGYGYTF. CDR3 bases: TGTGCCAGCAGCCGGGACAGGGGGCATGGCTATGGCTACACCTTC.

The CDR3 region is CAIREKGDRGFGANVLTF. CDR3 nucleotides: TGTGCCATCAGGGAAAAAGGGGACAGGGGATTCGGGGCCAACGTCCTGACTTTC. The chain couples TRBV10-3 to TRBJ2-6, with 10 bases matching TRBD1. V lost 6 bases to trimming and J lost 4 bases; unmatched junction nucleotides: 12. The V gene's germline CDR1 is ENHRY and CDR2 SYGVKD. This CDR3 is built from 18 residues.

The chain joins TRBV29-1 to TRBJ2-3; TRBD1 aligns across 9 bases. The CDR3 contains 13 residues. The V and J ends lost 7 bases and 5 bases, in that order; junction bases with no gene match: 7. Germline V gene sequence: CDR1 SQVTM, CDR2 ANQGSEA. In nucleotides, the CDR3 is TGCAGCGCAATAGGACAGGGGAGAGATACGCAGTATTTT. It yields the protein CSAIGQGRDTQYF.